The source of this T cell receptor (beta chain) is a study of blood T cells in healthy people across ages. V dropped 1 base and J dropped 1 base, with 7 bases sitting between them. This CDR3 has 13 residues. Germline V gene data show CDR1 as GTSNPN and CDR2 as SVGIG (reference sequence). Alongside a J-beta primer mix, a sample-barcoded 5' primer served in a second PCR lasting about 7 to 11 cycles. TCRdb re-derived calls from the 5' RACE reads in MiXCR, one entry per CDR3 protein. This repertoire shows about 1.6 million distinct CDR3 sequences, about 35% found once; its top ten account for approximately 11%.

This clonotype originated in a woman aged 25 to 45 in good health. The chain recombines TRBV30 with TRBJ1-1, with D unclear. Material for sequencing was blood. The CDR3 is CAWSERPNTEAFF. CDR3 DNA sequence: TGTGCCTGGAGTGAGCGCCCGAACACTGAAGCTTTCTTT.